This is a list of T cell receptor beta chains from one sample in a study of T cell responses to AZD1222 COVID-19 vaccine. The table came from immunoSEQ multiplex PCR; TCRdb's copy has only in-frame clones and leaves some out. The sample records 150,000 to 200,000 clones, roughly nine tenths being singletons. Sample: peripheral blood, taken 28 days after the second AZD1222 dose. The receptors stem from an adult who received the AZD1222 COVID-19 vaccine. CDR3s include the opening cysteine and the closing phenylalanine or tryptophan. D genes are given only for firm matches. Clone size is not always given. Where it is, it says once, few, many or a class for expanded clones.

d_call	v_call	j_call	clone_size	cdr3_nt	cdr3_aa
NA	TRBV6-5	TRBJ1-4	NA	TGTGCCAGTTCAGATCCAACTAATGAAAAACTGTTTTTT	CASSDPTNEKLFF
NA	TRBV6-5	TRBJ2-7	NA	TGTGCCAGCAGTTCCGGGACCAACTACGAGCAGTACTTC	CASSSGTNYEQYF
NA	TRBV6-5	TRBJ1-4	NA	TGTGCCGTCCGGGGTAATGAAAAACTGTTTTTT	CAVRGNEKLFF
NA	TRBV7-3	TRBJ1-2	once	TGTGCCAGCAGCCCCTCCTCCGGGAGCAGGGGCTACACCTTC	CASSPSSGSRGYTF
NA	TRBV11-3	TRBJ1-3	NA	TGTGCCAGCAGCCCCGGAGCAGGGGAGGTCGGAAACACCATATATTTT	CASSPGAGEVGNTIYF
NA	TRBV6-5	TRBJ1-2	NA	TGTGCCAGCAGTTACGTCGCGGAAGGGAAGGGCTACACCTTC	CASSYVAEGKGYTF
TRBD1	TRBV18	TRBJ1-1	NA	TGTGCCAGCTCCCCCGGGACAGGTAACACTGAAGCTTTCTTT	CASSPGTGNTEAFF
NA	TRBV29-1	TRBJ2-5	NA	TGCAGCGTCCAGGGTGGACAAGAGACCCAGTACTTC	CSVQGGQETQYF
TRBD1	TRBV27	TRBJ1-4	NA	TGTGCCAGCAGTGATCCGGGACAGCAGGGTGAAAAACTGTTTTTT	CASSDPGQQGEKLFF
NA	TRBV5-5	TRBJ1-3	NA	TGTGCCAGCAGCTTATCCAGGGTTCGCTCTGGAAACACCATATATTTT	CASSLSRVRSGNTIYF
NA	TRBV6-5	TRBJ1-4	NA	TGTGCCAGCAGTTACTCGACGGGGGGTGCAAATGAAAAACTGTTTTTT	CASSYSTGGANEKLFF
NA	TRBV21-1	TRBJ1-1	NA	TGTGCCAGCAGCAAAGAGGGGACAGGGGGCGATTTCCCTGAAGCTTTCTTT	CASSKEGTGGDFPEAFF
NA	TRBV14	TRBJ1-2	NA	TGTGCCAGCAGCCACGGAAGGGCCGGCTATGGCTACACCTTC	CASSHGRAGYGYTF
NA	TRBV7-9	TRBJ2-7	NA	TGTGCCAGCAGCCCCCGTGGGGGGCGGGGGATCTACGAGCAGTACTTC	CASSPRGGRGIYEQYF
NA	TRBV5-4	TRBJ1-4	NA	TGTGCCAGCAGCTTGGAACTCGCAACTAATGAAAAACTGTTTTTT	CASSLELATNEKLFF
NA	TRBV5-3	TRBJ2-5	NA	TGTGCCAGAAGCTTGCCCCAGGGCCAAGAGACCCAGTACTTC	CARSLPQGQETQYF
NA	TRBV5-1	TRBJ1-6	NA	TGCGCCAGCAGCTTGGGACAGGAGTGGTCACCCCTCCACTTT	CASSLGQEWSPLHF
NA	TRBV11-3	TRBJ1-1	NA	TGTGCCAGCAGCCCCCTGGGAAACACTGAAGCTTTCTTT	CASSPLGNTEAFF
TRBD1	TRBV2	TRBJ1-1	NA	TGTGCCAGCAGCGAAGGGACAGGGAACACTGAAGCTTTCTTT	CASSEGTGNTEAFF
NA	TRBV9	TRBJ1-3	NA	TGTGCCAGCAGCCCCCGGCCCAACTCTGGAAACACCATATATTTT	CASSPRPNSGNTIYF
NA	TRBV6-5	TRBJ2-3	NA	TGTGCCACCCTGAGAGACTTTTCTAGCACAGATACGCAGTATTTT	CATLRDFSSTDTQYF
TRBD1	TRBV6-5	TRBJ1-5	NA	TGTGCCAGCAGTTACAGTCCAGGGGGCCACCAGCCCCAGCATTTT	CASSYSPGGHQPQHF
TRBD1	TRBV7-2	TRBJ2-7	NA	TGTGCCAGCAGCTCCGGGACAGGGGGCTTCGAGCAGTACTTC	CASSSGTGGFEQYF
NA	TRBV7-2	TRBJ2-3	NA	TGTGCCAGCAGCTTAGCGCCCACTGATACGCAGTATTTT	CASSLAPTDTQYF
NA	TRBV6-5	TRBJ1-1	NA	TGTGCCAGCAGTTACACATTCGAAGCTTTCTTT	CASSYTFEAFF
NA	TRBV7-9	TRBJ2-7	NA	TGTGCCAGCAGCTTCAGCTACGAGCAGTACTTC	CASSFSYEQYF
TRBD1	TRBV7-8	TRBJ1-6	NA	TGTGCCAGCAGCTTAGCAGGGGACAGGCGCCACTTT	CASSLAGDRRHF
NA	TRBV6-5	TRBJ2-7	NA	TGTGCCAGCAGTAGGCTCTCCGGGGAGCAGTACTTC	CASSRLSGEQYF
NA	TRBV7-2	TRBJ1-1	NA	TGTGCCAGCAGGCTAGGTTGGGGGCGAATGAACACTGAAGCTTTCTTT	CASRLGWGRMNTEAFF
NA	TRBV20-1	TRBJ2-5	NA	TGCAGTGCGATGATGGGGGCGACCCAGTACTTC	CSAMMGATQYF
TRBD1	TRBV4-2	TRBJ1-5	NA	TGTGCCAGCAGCCTCTCGGACAGGGGGGATCAGCCCCAGCATTTT	CASSLSDRGDQPQHF
NA	TRBV7-6	TRBJ2-7	NA	TGTGCCAGCAGCCCCGGCGTGGGGGCGGGGGACGAGCAGTACTTC	CASSPGVGAGDEQYF
TRBD1	TRBV2	TRBJ2-7	NA	TGTGCCAGCAGGAGGACAGGGACCTACGAGCAGTACTTC	CASRRTGTYEQYF
NA	TRBV10-2	TRBJ1-2	NA	TGCGCCAGCAGTGAGTCAAGGCAGGGAAAGGTCGGCTACACCTTC	CASSESRQGKVGYTF
NA	TRBV10-2	TRBJ1-2	NA	TGCGCCAGCAGCTTACAGGGTTATGGCTACACCTTC	CASSLQGYGYTF
TRBD2	TRBV28	TRBJ2-3	NA	TGTGCCAGTCTTAGCGGGGGGTATAGCACAGATACGCAGTATTTT	CASLSGGYSTDTQYF
NA	TRBV7-9	TRBJ2-3	NA	TGTGCCAGCAGCGACGGCGGGGGCACAGATACGCAGTATTTT	CASSDGGGTDTQYF
NA	TRBV4-2	TRBJ1-1	once	TGTGCCAGCAGCCAAGATTGGGCCCGAGCTTTCTTT	CASSQDWARAFF
NA	TRBV4-1	TRBJ1-6	NA	TGCGCCAGCAGCCCTTTCACAACACCGGGCAATTCACCCCTCCACTTT	CASSPFTTPGNSPLHF
NA	TRBV5-4	TRBJ2-3	once	TGTGCCAGCAGCTTGGACCTGATGGGCACAGATACGCAGTATTTT	CASSLDLMGTDTQYF
NA	TRBV10-2	TRBJ1-6	NA	TGCGCCAGTCGGGTCAGCTCCTATAATTCACCCCTCCACTTT	CASRVSSYNSPLHF
NA	TRBV3-1/TRBV3-2	TRBJ1-5	NA	TGTGCCAGCAGCCTTGGGACAATAAATCAGCCCCAGCATTTT	CASSLGTINQPQHF
TRBD1	TRBV5-1	TRBJ1-4	NA	TGCGCCAGCAGCCAAGGACAGGGAACTAATGAAAAACTGTTTTTT	CASSQGQGTNEKLFF
TRBD1	TRBV5-1	TRBJ2-7	NA	TGCGCCAGCAGCTTGGCCCCGGGACAGGGGGTTAGCGAGCAGTACTTC	CASSLAPGQGVSEQYF
NA	TRBV18	TRBJ2-5	NA	TGTGCCAGCTCACCACCGGGGGGCGTAGAGTACCAAGAGACCCAGTACTTC	CASSPPGGVEYQETQYF
NA	TRBV15	TRBJ2-1	NA	TGTGCCACAGCCGCGGACGGCTACAATGAGCAGTTCTTC	CATAADGYNEQFF
NA	TRBV3-1/TRBV3-2	TRBJ2-2	NA	TGTGCCAGCAGCCCTTATACCCGGACCCAGAACACCGGGGAGCTGTTTTTT	CASSPYTRTQNTGELFF
NA	TRBV6-6	TRBJ1-4	NA	TGTGCCAGCGGGGTCCACTCAAATGAAAAACTGTTTTTT	CASGVHSNEKLFF
TRBD1	TRBV4-1	TRBJ2-2	NA	TGCGCCAGCAGCCAAATAGGACAGGGGGCGATCGGGGAGCTGTTTTTT	CASSQIGQGAIGELFF
TRBD2	TRBV29-1	TRBJ2-7	NA	TGCAGCGTTAGGAGCCAAGCGGGGGGTTCCTACGAGCAGTACTTC	CSVRSQAGGSYEQYF
NA	TRBV7-2	TRBJ1-5	NA	TGTGCCAGCAGCTACACAGGCTACAATCAGCCCCAGCATTTT	CASSYTGYNQPQHF
NA	TRBV6-5	TRBJ1-1	NA	TGTGCCATATGCAGGGGTAACACTGAAGCTTTCTTT	CAICRGNTEAFF
NA	TRBV7-2	TRBJ1-4	NA	TGTGCCAGCAGCTTCAATACGGTTCGTGGGGAAAAACTGTTTTTT	CASSFNTVRGEKLFF
TRBD1	TRBV4-1	TRBJ2-7	NA	TGCGCCAGCAGCCCTCTGACAGGGACCTACGAGCAGTACTTC	CASSPLTGTYEQYF
NA	TRBV18	TRBJ1-4	few	TGTGCCAGCTCCCCAACAACTAATGAAAAACTGTTTTTT	CASSPTTNEKLFF
NA	TRBV2	TRBJ2-5	NA	TGTGCCACCTCGTATGAGACCCAGTACTTC	CATSYETQYF
NA	TRBV5-1	TRBJ2-3	NA	TGCGCCAGCAGCTCAACAGATACGCAGTATTTT	CASSSTDTQYF